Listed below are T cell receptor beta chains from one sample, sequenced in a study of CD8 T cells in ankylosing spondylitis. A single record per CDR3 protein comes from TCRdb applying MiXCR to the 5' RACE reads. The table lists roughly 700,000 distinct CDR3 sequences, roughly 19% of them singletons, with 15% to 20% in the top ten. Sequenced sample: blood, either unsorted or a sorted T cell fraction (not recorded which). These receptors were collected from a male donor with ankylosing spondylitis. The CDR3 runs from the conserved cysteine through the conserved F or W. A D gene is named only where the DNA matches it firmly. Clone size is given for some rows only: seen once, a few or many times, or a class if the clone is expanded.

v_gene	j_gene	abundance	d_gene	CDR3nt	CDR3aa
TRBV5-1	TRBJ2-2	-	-	TGCGCCAGCAGCTTACCGGACCTGCGAAGGGAGCTGTTTTTT	CASSLPDLRRELFF
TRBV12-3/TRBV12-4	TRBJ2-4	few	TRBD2	TGTGCCAGCAGTAAAGGGACTAGCGGGACCCTGTGCTTC	CASSKGTSGTLCF
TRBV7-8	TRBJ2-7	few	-	TGTGCCAGCAGCCCGATTCGGTACGAGCAGTACTTC	CASSPIRYEQYF
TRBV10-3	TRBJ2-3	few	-	TGTGCCATCAGTGACGGGACCCTTGAAGATACGCAGTATTTT	CAISDGTLEDTQYF
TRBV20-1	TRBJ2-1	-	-	TGCAGTGCTAGACTCCCGACAGCCATCAATGAGCAGTTCTTC	CSARLPTAINEQFF
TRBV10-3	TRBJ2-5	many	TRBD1	TGTGCCATCAAGAGGACAGGAGGTCGTCAAGAGACCCAGTACTTC	CAIKRTGGRQETQYF
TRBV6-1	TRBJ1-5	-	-	TGTGCCAGCACTCTTTCCGTGGGGGGCAGGGAGCCCCAGCATTTT	CASTLSVGGREPQHF
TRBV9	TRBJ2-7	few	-	TGTGCCAGCAGCGTTTCCTCGGACGGATATGACTACGAGCAGTACTTC	CASSVSSDGYDYEQYF
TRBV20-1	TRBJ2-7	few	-	TGCAGTGCTAGAGCCCTTGGGCCTACTTACGAGCAGTACTTC	CSARALGPTYEQYF
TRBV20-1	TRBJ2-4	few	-	TGCAGTGCTAGCCCCCCGGGTCCAGCCAAAAACATTCAGTACTTC	CSASPPGPAKNIQYF
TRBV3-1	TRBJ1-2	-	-	TGTGCCAGCAGCCACCGAGGGGGGGAATTCGGCTACACCTTC	CASSHRGGEFGYTF
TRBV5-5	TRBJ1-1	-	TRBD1	TGTGCCAGCAGCGCCGGGACAGTAGGAACTGAAGCTTTCTTT	CASSAGTVGTEAFF
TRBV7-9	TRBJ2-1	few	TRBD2	TGTGCCAGCAATAGACCGGGACTAGCCCCGTTCTTC	CASNRPGLAPFF
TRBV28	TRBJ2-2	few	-	TGTGCCAGCAGGAGCACAGGGTTAAACACCGGGGAGCTGTTTTTT	CASRSTGLNTGELFF
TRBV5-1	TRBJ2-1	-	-	TGCGCCAGCAGCACCCTTCAGGCTGGCTCCTACAATGAGCAGTTCTTC	CASSTLQAGSYNEQFF
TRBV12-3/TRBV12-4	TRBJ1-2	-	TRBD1	TGTGCCAGCAGTGCTCGGGACAGGGGGACTGGCTACACCTTC	CASSARDRGTGYTF
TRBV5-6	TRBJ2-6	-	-	TGTGCCAGCAGCCTGGGACGCTGGTCCAACGTCCTGACTTTC	CASSLGRWSNVLTF
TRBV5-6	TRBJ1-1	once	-	TGTGCCAGCAGCTTCCGTCGACAGGCGCGCATGAACACTGAAGCTTTCTTT	CASSFRRQARMNTEAFF
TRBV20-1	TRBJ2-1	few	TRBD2	TGCAGTGCTGCGTCACTAGCGGGAGAAGAGCAGTTCTTC	CSAASLAGEEQFF
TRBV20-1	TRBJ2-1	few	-	TGCAGTGCTAGGCCCCAGGTCAATGAGCAGTTCTTC	CSARPQVNEQFF
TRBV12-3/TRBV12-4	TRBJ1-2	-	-	TGTGCCAGCAGTTTAGGGGGAGGGGACCATGGCTACACCTTC	CASSLGGGDHGYTF
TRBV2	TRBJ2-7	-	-	TGTGCCAGCAGTGAAATGGTTCTCTACGAGCAGTACTTC	CASSEMVLYEQYF
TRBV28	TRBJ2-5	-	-	TGTGCCAGCGACGGCAGGGAAGAGACCCAGTACTTC	CASDGREETQYF
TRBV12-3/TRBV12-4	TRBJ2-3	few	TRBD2	TGTGCCAGCACCCGGGGGGGCGCAGATACGCAGTATTTT	CASTRGGADTQYF
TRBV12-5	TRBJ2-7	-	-	TGTGCTAGTGGTTTGGACCCCCGGGAGCAGTACTTC	CASGLDPREQYF
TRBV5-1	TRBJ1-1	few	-	TGCGCCAGCAGCTTTGGATTCGGGAACACTGAAGCTTTCTTT	CASSFGFGNTEAFF
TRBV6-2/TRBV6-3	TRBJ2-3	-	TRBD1	TGTGCCAGCAGCAGCCGGGACAGGGGCTCCACAGATACGCAGTATTTT	CASSSRDRGSTDTQYF
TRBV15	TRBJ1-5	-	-	TGTGCCACCAGCAGCGGGACGGATAGCAATCAGCCCCAGCATTTT	CATSSGTDSNQPQHF
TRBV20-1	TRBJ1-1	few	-	TGCAGTGCTAGGCCCTTGGACAGAAGGGAGGCTTTCTTT	CSARPLDRREAFF
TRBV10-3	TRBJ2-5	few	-	TGTGCCATCAGTGGCGGCCGGACTCGCCGGGAGGAGACCCAGTACTTC	CAISGGRTRREETQYF
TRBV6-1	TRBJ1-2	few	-	TGTGCCAGCAGTGCCTCACACCAAGGGGGCTACACCTTC	CASSASHQGGYTF
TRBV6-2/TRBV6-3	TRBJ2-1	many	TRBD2	TGTGCCAGCAGTTATAGCGGGAGAAGTGAGCAGTTCTTC	CASSYSGRSEQFF
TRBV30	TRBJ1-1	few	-	TGTGCCTGGAGTGAGGGGGGAAACACTGAAGCTTTCTTT	CAWSEGGNTEAFF
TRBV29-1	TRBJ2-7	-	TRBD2	TGCAGCGTATGTCTGGGAGGGTACGAGCAGTACTTC	CSVCLGGYEQYF
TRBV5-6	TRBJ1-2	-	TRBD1	TGTGCCAGCAGCTACGGGACAGGCGATCATCGAGGAACCTTC	CASSYGTGDHRGTF
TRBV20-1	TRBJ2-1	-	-	TGCAGTGCTAGGAAACTAGCACCTGAGCAGTTCTTC	CSARKLAPEQFF
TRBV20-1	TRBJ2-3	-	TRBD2	TGCAGTGCACCGGGACTAGCGGGGGCAGATACGCAGTATTTT	CSAPGLAGADTQYF
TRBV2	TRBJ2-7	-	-	TGTGCCAGCAGTCGACAGATCTTCTACGAGCAGTACTTC	CASSRQIFYEQYF
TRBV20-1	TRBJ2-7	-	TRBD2	TGCAGTACCTCAAGCGGGAGGGCGCGAGAGCAGTACTTC	CSTSSGRAREQYF
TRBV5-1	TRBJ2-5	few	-	TGCGCCAGCAGCCAACGCCAAGAGACCCAGTACTTC	CASSQRQETQYF
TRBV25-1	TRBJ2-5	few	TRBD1	TGTGCCTCGGCTCCAAGGGAAACAGGGGGCGGAGAGACCCAGTACTTC	CASAPRETGGGETQYF